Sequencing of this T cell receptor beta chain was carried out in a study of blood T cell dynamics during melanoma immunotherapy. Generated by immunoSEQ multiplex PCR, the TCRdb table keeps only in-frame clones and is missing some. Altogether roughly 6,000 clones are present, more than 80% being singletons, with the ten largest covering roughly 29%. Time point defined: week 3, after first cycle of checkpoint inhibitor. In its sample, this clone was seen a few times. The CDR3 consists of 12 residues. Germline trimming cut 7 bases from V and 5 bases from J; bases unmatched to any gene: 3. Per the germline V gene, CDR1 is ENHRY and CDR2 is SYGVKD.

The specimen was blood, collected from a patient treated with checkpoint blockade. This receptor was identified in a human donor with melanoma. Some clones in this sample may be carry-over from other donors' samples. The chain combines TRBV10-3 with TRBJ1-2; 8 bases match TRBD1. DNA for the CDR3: TGTGCCATCAATCAGGGGGCATATGGCTACACCTTC. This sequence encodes CAINQGAYGYTF.